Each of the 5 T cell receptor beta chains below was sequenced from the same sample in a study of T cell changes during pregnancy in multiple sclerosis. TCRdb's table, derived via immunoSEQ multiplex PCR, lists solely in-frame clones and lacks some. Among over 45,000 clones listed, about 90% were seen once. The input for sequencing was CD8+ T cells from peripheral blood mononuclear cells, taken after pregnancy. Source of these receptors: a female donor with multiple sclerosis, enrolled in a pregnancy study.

CDR3 nucleotide sequence: TGCGCCAGCAGGACATGGGACACTATGAACACTGAAGCTTTCTTT. It translates to CASRTWDTMNTEAFF. The chain uses TRBV5-1 and TRBJ1-1; TRBD1 might be the D (6 bases). Trimming cost V 5 bases and J 0 bases, with 14 bases left between them. Per the germline V gene, CDR1 is SGHRS and CDR2 is YFSETQ. The CDR3 runs to 15 residues.

In DNA form, the CDR3 reads TGTGCCAGCAGCTTATTCGCGGTTCCGGCTAATGAAAAACTGTTTTTT. Its translation is CASSLFAVPANEKLFF. The chain employs TRBV7-6 and TRBJ1-4, with unresolved D. The CDR3 sequence is 16 residues long. V gave up 2 bases and J gave up 3 bases, with 13 bases separating them. The germline V gene encodes CDR1 SGHVS and CDR2 FNYEAQ.

This CDR3 is CASSAPQTGVSTDTQYF. The CDR3, as DNA: TGTGCCAGCAGCGCCCCCCAGACAGGGGTGAGCACAGATACGCAGTATTTT. V gene TRBV9 combines with J gene TRBJ2-3; the match to TRBD1 covers 8 bases. Per the germline V gene, CDR1 is SGDLS and CDR2 is YYNGEE. The CDR3 runs to 17 residues. V was clipped by 3 bases and J by 0 bases; unmatched bases: 9. Full variable domain (outside the CDR3, taken from reference TRBV9 and TRBJ2-3): DSGVTQTPKHLITATGQRVTLRCSPRSGDLSVYWYQQSLDQGLQFLIQYYNGEERAKGNILERFSAQQFPDLHSELNLSSLELGDSALYFCASSAPQTGVSTDTQYFGPGTRLTVL.

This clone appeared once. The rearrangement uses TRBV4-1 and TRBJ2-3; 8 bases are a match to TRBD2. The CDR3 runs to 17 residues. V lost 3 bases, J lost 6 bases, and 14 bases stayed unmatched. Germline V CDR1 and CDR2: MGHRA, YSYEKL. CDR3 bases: TGCGCCAGCAGCCATGAGGGGAACGGGAGGGCCGGGGATACGCAGTATTTT. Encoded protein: CASSHEGNGRAGDTQYF.

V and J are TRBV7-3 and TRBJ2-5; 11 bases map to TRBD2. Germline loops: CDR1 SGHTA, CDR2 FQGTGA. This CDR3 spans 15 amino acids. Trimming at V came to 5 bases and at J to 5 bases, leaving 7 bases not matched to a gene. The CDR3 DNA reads TGTGCCAGCAGCACTCTAGCGGGGGGCCTGGAGACCCAGTACTTC. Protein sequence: CASSTLAGGLETQYF.